What follows describes a single T cell receptor (beta chain). This record comes from a study of CD8 T cells in Susac syndrome. It was healthy donors who served as the controls, matched for age and sex. Random-hexamer reverse transcription was applied to roughly 0.5 to 1 ug RNA. immunoSEQ multiplex PCR amplified TCR beta CDR3 across 54 Vbeta, 13 Jbeta. TCRdb reprocessed the immunoSEQ multiplex PCR reads via MiXCR and lists one record per CDR3 protein. The data contain 140,000 to 150,000 distinct CDR3 sequences, approximately 94% of them seen just once; the ten biggest clones take up 0.07% to 0.1%. This CDR3 is built from 13 residues. With 4 bases removed from V and 3 bases from J, the gap between germline ends came to 7 bases. Germline V gene data show CDR1 as SNHLY and CDR2 as FYNNEI.

The receptor was derived from a human donor in good health. The specimen was CD4+ T cells from PBMCs. This chain uses TRBV2 with TRBJ1-5; D is unresolved. CDR3 in DNA: TGTGCCAGCAGTGTTGAGCACAATCAGCCCCAGCATTTT. Amino acids: CASSVEHNQPQHF.